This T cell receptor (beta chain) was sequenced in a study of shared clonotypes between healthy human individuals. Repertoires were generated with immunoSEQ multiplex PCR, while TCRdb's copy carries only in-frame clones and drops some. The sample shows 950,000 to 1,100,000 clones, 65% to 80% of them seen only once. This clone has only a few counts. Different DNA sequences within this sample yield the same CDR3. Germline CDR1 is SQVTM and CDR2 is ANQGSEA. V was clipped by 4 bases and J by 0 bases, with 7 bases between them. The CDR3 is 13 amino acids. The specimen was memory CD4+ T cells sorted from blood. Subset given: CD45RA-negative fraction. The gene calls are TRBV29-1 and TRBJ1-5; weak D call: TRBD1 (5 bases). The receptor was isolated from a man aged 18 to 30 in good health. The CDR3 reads CSVGGSSNQPQHF. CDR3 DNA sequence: TGCAGCGTTGGGGGGAGTAGCAATCAGCCCCAGCATTTT.